This entry describes one TCR beta chain. Random hexamers primed reverse transcription of about 0.45 to 1 ug RNA. The CDR3 of TCR beta was amplified by immunoSEQ multiplex PCR across 54 Vbeta and 13 Jbeta. MiXCR, applied by TCRdb to the immunoSEQ multiplex PCR reads, yields one record per CDR3 protein. The sample yields more than 200,000 distinct CDR3 sequences, just under 95% seen once. This sample is part of a study of CD8 T cells in Susac syndrome. Sequencing of TCR beta was performed on blood CD8+ T cells and on blood CD4+ T cells. The CDR3 totals 15 residues. CDR1 is SGHNT, CDR2 YYREEE, per germline (reference sequence). V was cut by 3 bases and J by 2 bases, with 13 bases left in between.

The sequencing sample was made of CD4+ T cells from PBMCs. The clonotype comes from a human donor with multiple sclerosis. The J gene is TRBJ2-3, the V gene TRBV5-4; D ambiguous. CDR3 sequence reads: CASSSGPAPTDTQYF. The CDR3 nucleotides read TGTGCCAGCAGCTCCGGGCCTGCCCCCACAGATACGCAGTATTTT. Full variable domain (rest looked up from reference TRBV5-4 and TRBJ2-3): ETGVTQSPTHLIKTRGQQVTLRCSSQSGHNTVSWYQQALGQGPQFIFQYYREEENGRGNFPPRFSGLQFPNYSSELNVNALELDDSALYLCASSSGPAPTDTQYFGPGTRLTVL.